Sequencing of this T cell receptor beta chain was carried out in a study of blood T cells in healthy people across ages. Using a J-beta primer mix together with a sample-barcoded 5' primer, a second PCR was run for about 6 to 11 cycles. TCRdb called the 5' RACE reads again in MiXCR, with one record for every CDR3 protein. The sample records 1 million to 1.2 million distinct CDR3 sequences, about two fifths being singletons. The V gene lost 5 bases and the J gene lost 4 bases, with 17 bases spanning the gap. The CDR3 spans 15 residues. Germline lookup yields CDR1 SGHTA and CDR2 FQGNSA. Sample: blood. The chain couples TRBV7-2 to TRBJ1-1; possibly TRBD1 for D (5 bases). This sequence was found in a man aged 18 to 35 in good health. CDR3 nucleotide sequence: TGTGCCAGCAGCAGCGGGGCCGGCTGGGGCACTGAAGCTTTCTTT. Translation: CASSSGAGWGTEAFF.